Following are 26 T cell receptor beta chains from one sample sequenced in a study of prognosis after radiotherapy for stage I lung cancer. With two-round multiplex PCR, TCR beta CDR3 sequences were amplified from genomic DNA. For every TRBV and TRBJ gene, a specific primer was used in first-round PCR. TCRdb reprocessed the multiplex PCR reads with MiXCR, giving one entry per CDR3 protein. The sample records 13,000 or so distinct CDR3 sequences, about half being singletons. This material consisted of PBMCs, taken before or after stereotactic body radiation therapy (not recorded which). The receptors were sampled from a donor aged 50 or older with non-small cell lung cancer.

This clonotype is medium-sized by share. V gene TRBV11-2 combines with J gene TRBJ1-5; D gene ambiguous. The germline gives CDR1 SGHAT, CDR2 FQNNGV. Trimming left V 5 bases short and J 9 bases short, with 14 bases between. This CDR3 has 13 residues. CDR3 residues: CASSLTNPGPQHF. The DNA for the CDR3 is TGTGCCAGCAGCCTCACTAACCCGGGGCCCCAGCATTTT.

This clonotype has ten or more counts. The chain carries TRBV5-4 and TRBJ2-1; TRBD2 matches 7 bases. Germline V lookup: CDR1 SGHNT, CDR2 YYREEE (reference sequence). Germline trimming cut 0 bases from V and 0 bases from J; bases unmatched to any gene: 12. The CDR3 covers 19 residues. The CDR3 protein is CASSLDGGAGTSSYNEQFF. The CDR3 nucleotides are TGTGCCAGCAGCTTGGATGGGGGAGCGGGGACCAGCTCCTACAATGAGCAGTTCTTC.

Many counts were recorded for this clonotype. The chain is built from TRBV5-5 and TRBJ2-6; D tentatively fits TRBD1 or TRBD2 (5 bases each). The V end was cut by 4 bases, the J end by 4 bases, with 15 bases between. The CDR3 runs 16 residues. Germline V lookup: CDR1 SGHKS, CDR2 YYEKEE (reference sequence). The CDR3 loop is CASSRGRVAGANVLTF. For the CDR3, the DNA is TGTGCCAGCAGCAGGGGACGGGTGGCGGGGGCCAACGTCCTGACTTTC.

The table lists this clonotype with many counts. The CDR3 DNA sequence: TGTGCCAGCAGGCGTGTCTTCCGGGACCCCAGAGGGAGAGAGACCCAGTACTTC. Its protein product is CASRRVFRDPRGRETQYF. The gene calls are TRBV2 and TRBJ2-5, with D perhaps being TRBD1 or TRBD2 (5 bases each). The CDR3 spans 18 residues. Trimming cost V 6 bases and J 4 bases, with 27 bases left between them. Germline V gene data show CDR1 as SNHLY and CDR2 as FYNNEI.

The CDR3: CASSYTKSAELTGELFF. The DNA of the CDR3 is TGTGCCAGCAGTTACACCAAGTCAGCGGAACTCACCGGGGAGCTGTTTTTT. The chain recombines TRBV6-2 or TRBV6-3 with TRBJ2-2; D possibly corresponds to TRBD2 (5 bases). CDR3 length equals 17 residues. The V gene lost 2 bases and the J gene lost 4 bases, with 17 bases spanning the gap. The germline CDR1 and CDR2 sequences are MNHEY and SVGEGT.

This clonotype appeared once. One end of the junction fails to match germline, which may point to a read error. V usage is TRBV4-1 and J usage is TRBJ2-2; D might be TRBD2 (7 bases). This CDR3 comprises 16 residues. Germline-derived CDR1 and CDR2 are MGHRA and YSYEKL. CDR3 loop: CSSSQLRGPRTGELFF. CDR3 sequence (DNA): TGCTCCAGCAGCCAATTGCGGGGGCCCCGCACCGGGGAGCTGTTTTTT.

The chain has TRBV18 and TRBJ1-4, with D perhaps matching TRBD1 (5 bases). Germline CDR1 is KGHSH and CDR2 is LQKENI. CDR3 size: 16 residues. The germline V and J ends were trimmed by 2 bases and 0 bases, with 10 bases remaining between them. The CDR3 sequence is CASSPSRAATNEKLFF. Here the CDR3 DNA reads TGTGCCAGCTCACCAAGCAGGGCCGCAACTAATGAAAAACTGTTTTTT.

On this clonotype itself: A far larger clone is off by one base, so a read error is likely. The chain carries TRBV9 and TRBJ1-2, with TRBD1 as a possible D gene (5 bases). V shed 6 bases and J shed 4 bases, with 10 bases lying between them. The germline gives CDR1 SGDLS, CDR2 YYNGEE. CDR3 length: 12 amino acids. CDR3 region: CASNSGTYGYTF. In DNA form, the CDR3 reads TGTGCCAGCAATTCTGGGACCTATGGCTACACCTTC. Complete variable domain (other parts from reference TRBV9 and TRBJ1-2): DSGVTQTPKHLITATGQRVTLRCSPRSGDLSVYWYQQSLDQGLQFLIQYYNGEERAKGNILERFSAQQFPDLHSELNLSSLELGDSALYFCASNSGTYGYTFGSGTRLTVV.

The chain carries TRBV20-1 and TRBJ1-6; 9 bases map to TRBD1. Germline V gene lookup returns CDR1 DFQATT and CDR2 SNEGSKA (reference sequence). J lost 7 bases, V lost 4 bases, and 5 bases had no gene match. CDR3 length: 14 residues. The chain's CDR3 is CSAKTGGENSPLHF. In nucleotides, the CDR3 is TGCAGTGCTAAAACAGGGGGCGAAAATTCACCCCTCCACTTT.

The table lists this clonotype with many counts. The chain couples TRBV2 to TRBJ1-6; D remains ambiguous. The CDR3 runs 12 residues. Trimming removed 5 bases from V and 14 bases from J, with 13 bases in between. CDR1 is SNHLY and CDR2 is FYNNEI in the germline V gene. Here the CDR3 DNA reads TGTGCCAGCAGTTCAAACCCCTCTACCCTCCACTTT. Its translation is CASSSNPSTLHF.

V is TRBV27 and J is TRBJ1-1, with a weak D call TRBD1 (6 bases). V was pared by 1 base and J by 1 base, with 10 bases between. The germline V gene encodes CDR1 MNHEY and CDR2 SMNVEV (reference sequence). The CDR3 length is 15 residues. The CDR3 here is CASSLLGAPNTEAFF. CDR3 coding DNA: TGTGCCAGCAGTTTATTGGGGGCCCCGAACACTGAAGCTTTCTTT.

This clonotype came up a few times. Given a much more abundant clone one base away, this may be a read error. The V gene is TRBV6-5, the J gene TRBJ2-5; D might be TRBD1 (5 bases). CDR1 MNHEY and CDR2 SVGAGI come from the germline V gene. The CDR3 spans 15 residues. The CDR3 sequence: CASSLRRQSQDTQYF. The CDR3 bases are TGTGCCAGCAGTTTACGCCGACAGAGCCAAGATACCCAGTACTTC.

On this clonotype itself: This likely traces to a read error, being one base from a far larger clone. The genes are TRBV7-9 and TRBJ1-2; no clear D. With 7 bases removed from V and 4 bases from J, the gap between germline ends came to 19 bases. The CDR3 spans 15 residues. From germline, CDR1 is SEHNR and CDR2 FQNEAQ (reference sequence). CDR3 coding DNA: TGTGCCAGCATCCCGCAAGCCATGCTCGGCTATGGCTACACCTTC. It specifies CASIPQAMLGYGYTF.

The rearrangement links TRBV5-1 to TRBJ1-1; the D is unclear. V lost 3 bases and J lost 3, with 15 bases in between. Germline V gives CDR1 SGHRS, CDR2 YFSETQ. This CDR3 has 15 amino acids. The CDR3 region is CASSWTVATDTEAFF. CDR3 sequence (DNA): TGCGCCAGCAGCTGGACGGTGGCGACGGACACTGAAGCTTTCTTT. The full variable domain, completed using reference TRBV5-1 and TRBJ1-1, is KAGVTQTPRYLIKTRGQQVTLSCSPISGHRSVSWYQQTPGQGLQFLFEYFSETQRNKGNFPGRFSGRQFSNSRSEMNVSTLELGDSALYLCASSWTVATDTEAFFGQGTRLTVV.

This clonotype was seen at least ten times. V and J are TRBV4-1 and TRBJ2-7; 7 bases agree with TRBD2. V shed 0 bases and J 3 bases; nucleotides not matched to a gene: 11. The CDR3 has 17 residues. CDR1 is MGHRA, CDR2 YSYEKL, per germline. CDR3 sequence (DNA): TGCGCCAGCAGCCAAGATTTTACGGCGGGAGTCAACTACGAGCAGTACTTC. This translates into CASSQDFTAGVNYEQYF.

This clonotype was seen more than once but under ten times. The chain carries TRBV6-2 or TRBV6-3 and TRBJ1-4; D possibly corresponds to TRBD1 (5 bases). Looked up from germline, CDR1 is MNHEY and CDR2 is SVGEGT. The CDR3 contains 16 residues. Trimming shortened V by 5 bases and J by 8 bases, and 21 bases separated the two germline ends. The CDR3 is CASSELKWGGDEKLFF. The CDR3 nucleotides are TGTGCCAGCAGTGAACTTAAATGGGGGGGTGACGAAAAACTGTTTTTT.

At least ten counts were recorded for this clonotype. The chain is built from TRBV4-1 and TRBJ2-7, with TRBD2 identical over 11 bases. V lost 3 bases to trimming and J lost 2 bases; unmatched junction nucleotides: 0. Germline lookup yields CDR1 MGHRA and CDR2 YSYEKL. The CDR3 is made up of 14 amino acids. CDR3 in DNA: TGCGCCAGCAGCCAGACTAGCGGGACCTACGAGCAGTACTTC. It translates to CASSQTSGTYEQYF.

V gene TRBV12-3 or TRBV12-4 combines with J gene TRBJ2-1, with D possibly called TRBD1 or TRBD2 (6 bases each). Trimming cost V 2 bases and J 4 bases, with 12 bases left between them. CDR3 length: 15 amino acids. CDR3 DNA: TGTGCCAGCAGTTTAAGGGGGGTCGATTACAATGAGCAGTTCTTC. Translating it yields CASSLRGVDYNEQFF.

This clonotype ranks as medium-sized. V gene TRBV6-1 combines with J gene TRBJ2-7; 8 nucleotides agree with TRBD2. Germline V gene sequence: CDR1 MNHNS, CDR2 SASEGT. With 5 bases clipped from V and 6 bases from J, the junction kept 12 bases outside the gene matches. The CDR3 spans 15 residues. Here the CDR3 DNA reads TGTGCCAGCAGTTACGGGTCGGGAGGGCCCCGCGAGCAGTACTTC. It specifies CASSYGSGGPREQYF.

There are many counts of this clonotype. This chain connects TRBV19 to TRBJ1-1; 9 bases align to TRBD1. The CDR3 sequence is 15 residues long. Germline CDR1 reads LNHDA; CDR2 reads SQIVND (reference sequence). V lost 4 bases to trimming and J lost 6 bases; unmatched junction nucleotides: 9. The DNA of the CDR3 is TGTGCCAGTAGTAAAGGCAACAGGGGGCGGTCTGAAGCTTTCTTT. This encodes CASSKGNRGRSEAFF.

The rearrangement links TRBV6-1 to TRBJ1-3, with D tentatively TRBD1 (5 bases). Trimming removed 10 bases at V and 3 bases at J, with 16 bases between. This CDR3 comprises 14 residues. The V gene's germline CDR1 is MNHNS and CDR2 SASEGT. The CDR3 bases are TGTGCCACCATAAGGGGTGAGGGTGGAAACACCATATATTTT. This codes for CATIRGEGGNTIYF.

The table lists this clonotype with a few counts. Given a far larger clone just one base away, this is likely a sequencing read error. The V call is TRBV6-2 or TRBV6-3, the J call TRBJ1-4; D not certain. Germline-derived CDR1 and CDR2 are MNHEY and SVGEGT. Trimming removed 3 bases at V and 4 bases at J, with 9 bases between. This CDR3 has 14 amino acids. The CDR3 loop is CASSYGQHNEKLFF. The CDR3 coding sequence is TGTGCCAGCAGTTATGGGCAGCATAATGAAAAACTGTTTTTT.

Notes on this clonotype: One end of the junction varies from germline; a read error may be responsible. V is TRBV5-1 and J is TRBJ1-2; D uncertain. Germline V CDR1 and CDR2: SGHRS, YFSETQ. The CDR3 runs 12 residues. The CDR3 loop reads CASSLDGKVYAF. The CDR3 DNA follows: TGCGCTAGCAGCTTGGACGGCAAGGTCTACGCCTTC.

For this clonotype: This could be a read error, since a much larger clone is one nucleotide away. This rearrangement joins TRBV20-1 to TRBJ1-1; D remains ambiguous. V was clipped by 2 bases and J by 3 bases, with 10 bases between them. The CDR3 is made up of 13 amino acids. CDR1 and CDR2 from the germline V gene are DFQATT and SNEGSKA (reference sequence). CDR3 DNA: TGCAGTGCTAGAAGGGCGCGGGACACTGAAGCTTTCTTT. Translated, it gives CSARRARDTEAFF.

In this sample, this clonotype is medium-sized. The chain carries TRBV6-1 and TRBJ1-5, with a weak D call TRBD1 (5 bases). The CDR3 extends over 12 amino acids. The V gene lost 8 bases and the J gene lost 5 bases, with 10 bases spanning the gap. Germline V gene sequence: CDR1 MNHNS, CDR2 SASEGT. The CDR3 DNA sequence: TGTGCCAGCGGGGACTTAGATCAGCCCCAGCATTTT. As protein: CASGDLDQPQHF.

About this clonotype: Because it lacks the conserved phenylalanine or tryptophan at the end, this CDR3 is likely a read error. The chain uses TRBV28 and TRBJ1-1; the match to TRBD1 covers 7 bases. V dropped 2 bases and J dropped 3; count of bases not matched to a gene: 3. CDR3 length: 14 amino acids. Per germline, CDR1 MDHEN and CDR2 SYDVKM. The CDR3 here is CASSLPGQYTEAFL. The DNA for the CDR3 is TGTGCCAGCAGTTTACCGGGACAGTACACTGAAGCTTTCCTT.